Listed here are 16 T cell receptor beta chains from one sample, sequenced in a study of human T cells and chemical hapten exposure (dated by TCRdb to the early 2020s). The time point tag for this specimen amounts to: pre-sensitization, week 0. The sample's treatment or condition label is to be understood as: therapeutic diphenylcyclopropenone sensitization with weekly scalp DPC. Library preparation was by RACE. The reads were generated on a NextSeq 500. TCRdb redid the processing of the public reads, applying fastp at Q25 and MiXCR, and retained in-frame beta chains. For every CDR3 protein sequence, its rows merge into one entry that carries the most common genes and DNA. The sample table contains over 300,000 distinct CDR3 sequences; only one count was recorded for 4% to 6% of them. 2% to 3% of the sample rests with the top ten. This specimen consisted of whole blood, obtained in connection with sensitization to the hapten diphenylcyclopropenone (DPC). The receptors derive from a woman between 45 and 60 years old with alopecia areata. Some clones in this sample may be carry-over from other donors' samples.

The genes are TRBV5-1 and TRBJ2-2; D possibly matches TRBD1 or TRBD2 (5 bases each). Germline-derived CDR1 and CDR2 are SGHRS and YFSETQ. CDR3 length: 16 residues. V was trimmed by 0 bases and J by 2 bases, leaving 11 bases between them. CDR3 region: CASSLVSGTNTGELFF. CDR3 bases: TGCGCCAGCAGCTTGGTGTCGGGGACCAACACCGGGGAGCTGTTTTTT.

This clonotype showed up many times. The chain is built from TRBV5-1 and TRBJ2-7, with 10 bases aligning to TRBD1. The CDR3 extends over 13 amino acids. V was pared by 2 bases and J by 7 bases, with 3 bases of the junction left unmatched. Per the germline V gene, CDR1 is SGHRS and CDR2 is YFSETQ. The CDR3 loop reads CASSFLGQGEQYF. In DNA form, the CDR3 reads TGCGCCAGCAGCTTCCTGGGACAGGGGGAGCAGTACTTC.

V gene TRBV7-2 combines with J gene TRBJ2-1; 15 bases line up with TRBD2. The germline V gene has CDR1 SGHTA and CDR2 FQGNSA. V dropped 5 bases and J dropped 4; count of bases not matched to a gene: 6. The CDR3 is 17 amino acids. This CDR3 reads CASSPGLAGGKYNEQFF. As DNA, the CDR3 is TGTGCCAGCAGCCCAGGACTAGCGGGAGGGAAATACAATGAGCAGTTCTTC. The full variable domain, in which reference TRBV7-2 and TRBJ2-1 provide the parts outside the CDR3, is GAGVSQSPSNKVTEKGKDVELRCDPISGHTALYWYRQSLGQGLEFLIYFQGNSAPDKSGLPSDRFSAERTGGSVSTLTIQRTQQEDSAVYLCASSPGLAGGKYNEQFFGPGTRLTVL.

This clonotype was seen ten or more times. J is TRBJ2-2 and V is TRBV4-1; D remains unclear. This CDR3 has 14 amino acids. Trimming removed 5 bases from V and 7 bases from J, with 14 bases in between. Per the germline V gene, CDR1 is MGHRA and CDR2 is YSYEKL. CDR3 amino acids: CASSNPWAFGELFF. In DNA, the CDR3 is TGCGCCAGCAGCAACCCCTGGGCGTTCGGGGAGCTGTTTTTT.

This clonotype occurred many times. The CDR3 DNA follows: TGCGCCAGCAGCTCCACAGGGTACTACGAGCAGTACTTC. It yields the protein CASSSTGYYEQYF. J is TRBJ2-7 and V is TRBV5-1; weak D call: TRBD1 (6 bases). The CDR3 loop spans 13 amino acids. The V gene's germline CDR1 is SGHRS and CDR2 YFSETQ. V lost 3 bases and J 3 bases, leaving 10 bases between the germline ends.

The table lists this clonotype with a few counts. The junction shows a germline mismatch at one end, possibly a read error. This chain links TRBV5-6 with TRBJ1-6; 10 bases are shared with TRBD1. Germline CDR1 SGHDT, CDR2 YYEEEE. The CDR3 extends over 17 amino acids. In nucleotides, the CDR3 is TGTGCCAGCAGATTGGCCCGGGACAGGGGCTATAATTCACCCCTCCACTTT. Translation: CASRLARDRGYNSPLHF.

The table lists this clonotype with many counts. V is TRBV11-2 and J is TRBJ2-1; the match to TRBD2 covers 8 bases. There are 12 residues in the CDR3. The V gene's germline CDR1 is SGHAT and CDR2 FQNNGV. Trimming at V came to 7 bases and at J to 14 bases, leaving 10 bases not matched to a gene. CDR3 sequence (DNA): TGTGCCAGCAAAGATAGCGGGGCCAGGGAGTTCTTC. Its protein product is CASKDSGAREFF.

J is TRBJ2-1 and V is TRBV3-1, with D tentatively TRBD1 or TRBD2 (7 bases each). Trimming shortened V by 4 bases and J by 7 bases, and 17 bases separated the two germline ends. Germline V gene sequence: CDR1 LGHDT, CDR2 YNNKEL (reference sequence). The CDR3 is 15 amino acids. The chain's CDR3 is CASSPRLARGNEQFF. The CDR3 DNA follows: TGTGCCAGCAGCCCCCGACTAGCCAGGGGGAATGAGCAGTTCTTC.

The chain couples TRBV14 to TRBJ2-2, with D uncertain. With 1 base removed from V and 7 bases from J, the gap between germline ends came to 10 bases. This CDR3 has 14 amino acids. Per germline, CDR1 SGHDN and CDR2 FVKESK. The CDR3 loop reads CASSQVLGIGELFF. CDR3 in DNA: TGTGCCAGCAGCCAAGTCCTCGGAATCGGGGAGCTGTTTTTT.

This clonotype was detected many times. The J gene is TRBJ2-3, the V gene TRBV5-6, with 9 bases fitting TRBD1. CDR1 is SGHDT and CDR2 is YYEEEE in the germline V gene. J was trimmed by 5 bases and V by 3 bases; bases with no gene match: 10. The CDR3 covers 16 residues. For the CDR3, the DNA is TGTGCCAGCAGCTGGGCCCCTACAGGGGGCGTAGATACGCAGTATTTT. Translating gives CASSWAPTGGVDTQYF. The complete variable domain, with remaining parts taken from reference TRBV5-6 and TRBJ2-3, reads DAGVTQSPTHLIKTRGQQVTLRCSPKSGHDTVSWYQQALGQGPQFIFQYYEEEERQRGNFPDRFSGHQFPNYSSELNVNALLLGDSALYLCASSWAPTGGVDTQYFGPGTRLTVL.

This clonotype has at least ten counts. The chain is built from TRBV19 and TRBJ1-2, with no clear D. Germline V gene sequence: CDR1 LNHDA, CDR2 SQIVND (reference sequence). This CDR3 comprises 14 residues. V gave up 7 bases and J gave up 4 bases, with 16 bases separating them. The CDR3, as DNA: TGTGCCAGTACGGAAAAAGGACGGTCCTATGGCTACACCTTC. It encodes CASTEKGRSYGYTF.

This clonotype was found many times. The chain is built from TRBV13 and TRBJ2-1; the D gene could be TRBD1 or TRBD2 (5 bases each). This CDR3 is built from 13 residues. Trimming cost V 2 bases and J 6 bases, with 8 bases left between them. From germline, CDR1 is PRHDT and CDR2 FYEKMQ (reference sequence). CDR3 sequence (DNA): TGTGCCAGCAGCTTATTGAGGGGCAATGAGCAGTTCTTC. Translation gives CASSLLRGNEQFF.

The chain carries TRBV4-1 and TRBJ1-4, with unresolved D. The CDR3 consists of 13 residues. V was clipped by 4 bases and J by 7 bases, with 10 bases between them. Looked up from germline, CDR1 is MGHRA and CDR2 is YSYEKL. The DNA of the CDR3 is TGCGCCAGCAGCCTTGCAAGGGTTGAAAAACTGTTTTTT. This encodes CASSLARVEKLFF.

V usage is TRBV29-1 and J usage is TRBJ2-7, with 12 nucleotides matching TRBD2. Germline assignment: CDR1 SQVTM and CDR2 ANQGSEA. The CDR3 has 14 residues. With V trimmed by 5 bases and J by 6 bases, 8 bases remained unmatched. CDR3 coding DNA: TGCAGCGTTCCTGGACTAGCGGGGCCGAGCGAGCAGTACTTC. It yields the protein CSVPGLAGPSEQYF.

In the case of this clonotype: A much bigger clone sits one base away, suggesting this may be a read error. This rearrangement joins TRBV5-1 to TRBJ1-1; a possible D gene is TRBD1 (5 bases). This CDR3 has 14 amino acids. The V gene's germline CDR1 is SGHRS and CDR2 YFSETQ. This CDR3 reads CASSPGEKNTKAFF. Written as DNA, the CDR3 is TGCGCCAGCAGCCCGGGGGAGAAGAACACTAAAGCTTTCTTT.

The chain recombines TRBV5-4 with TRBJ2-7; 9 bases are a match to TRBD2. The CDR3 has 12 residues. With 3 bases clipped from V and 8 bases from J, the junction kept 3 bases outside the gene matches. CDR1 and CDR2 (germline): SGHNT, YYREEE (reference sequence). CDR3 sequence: CASSSGLAKQYF. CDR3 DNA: TGTGCCAGCAGCTCGGGACTAGCTAAGCAGTACTTC.